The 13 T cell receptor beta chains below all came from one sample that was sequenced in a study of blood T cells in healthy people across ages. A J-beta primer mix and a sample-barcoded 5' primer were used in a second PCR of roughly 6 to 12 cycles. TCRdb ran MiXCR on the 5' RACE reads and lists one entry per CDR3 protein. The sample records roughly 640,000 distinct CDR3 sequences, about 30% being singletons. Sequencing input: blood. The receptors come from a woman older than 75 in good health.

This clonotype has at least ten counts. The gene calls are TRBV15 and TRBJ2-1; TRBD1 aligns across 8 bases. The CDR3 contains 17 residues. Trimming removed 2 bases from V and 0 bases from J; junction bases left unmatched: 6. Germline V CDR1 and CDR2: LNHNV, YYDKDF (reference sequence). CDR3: CATSRHHTGGSYNEQFF. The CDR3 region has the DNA TGTGCCACCAGCAGACACCATACAGGGGGCTCCTACAATGAGCAGTTCTTC. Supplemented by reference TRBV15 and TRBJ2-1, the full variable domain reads DAMVIQNPRYQVTQFGKPVTLSCSQTLNHNVMYWYQQKSSQAPKLLFHYYDKDFNNEADTPDNFQSRRPNTSFCFLDIRSPGLGDTAMYLCATSRHHTGGSYNEQFFGPGTRLTVL.

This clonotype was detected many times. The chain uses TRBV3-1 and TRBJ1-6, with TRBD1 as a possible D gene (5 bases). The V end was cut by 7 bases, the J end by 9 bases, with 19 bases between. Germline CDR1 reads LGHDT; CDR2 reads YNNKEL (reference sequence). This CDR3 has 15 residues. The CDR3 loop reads CASNLNGAQVSPLHF. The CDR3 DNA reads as TGTGCCAGCAACCTCAACGGGGCACAAGTTTCACCCCTCCACTTT.

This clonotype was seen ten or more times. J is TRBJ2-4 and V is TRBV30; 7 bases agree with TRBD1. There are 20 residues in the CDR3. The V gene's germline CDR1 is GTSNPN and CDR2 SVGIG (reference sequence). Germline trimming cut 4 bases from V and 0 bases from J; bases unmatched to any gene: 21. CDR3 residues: CAWTPPLSSRGSPAKNIQYF. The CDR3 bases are TGTGCCTGGACTCCACCTTTAAGTAGCAGGGGGTCACCAGCCAAAAACATTCAGTACTTC.

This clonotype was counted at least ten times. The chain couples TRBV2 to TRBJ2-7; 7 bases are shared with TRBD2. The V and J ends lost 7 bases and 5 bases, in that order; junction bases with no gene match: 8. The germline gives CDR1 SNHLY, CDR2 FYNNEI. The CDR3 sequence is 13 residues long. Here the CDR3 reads CASNSLGGNEQYF. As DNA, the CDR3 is TGTGCCAGCAATTCCCTGGGGGGGAACGAGCAGTACTTC.

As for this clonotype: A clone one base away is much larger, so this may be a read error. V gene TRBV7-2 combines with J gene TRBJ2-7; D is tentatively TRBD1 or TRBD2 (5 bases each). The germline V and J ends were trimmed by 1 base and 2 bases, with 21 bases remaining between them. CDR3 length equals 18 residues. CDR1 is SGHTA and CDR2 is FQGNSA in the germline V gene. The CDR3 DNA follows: TGTGCCAGCAGCTTAGGGGGGATTCTCAGCCCGAGAGCCTACGAGCAGTACTTC. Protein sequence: CASSLGGILSPRAYEQYF.

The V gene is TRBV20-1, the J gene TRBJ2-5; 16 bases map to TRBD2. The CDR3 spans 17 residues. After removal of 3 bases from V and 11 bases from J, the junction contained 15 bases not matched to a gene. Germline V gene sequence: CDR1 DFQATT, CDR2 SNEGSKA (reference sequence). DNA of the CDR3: TGCAGTGCTAGGGGGACTAGCGGGGGGGCGGGCTACAATGAGCAGTACTTC. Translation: CSARGTSGGAGYNEQYF.

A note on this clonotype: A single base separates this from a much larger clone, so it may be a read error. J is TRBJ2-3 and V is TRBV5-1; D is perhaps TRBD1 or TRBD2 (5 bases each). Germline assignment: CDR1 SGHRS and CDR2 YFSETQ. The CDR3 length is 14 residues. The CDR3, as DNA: TGCGCCAGCGGCTTGGGGACGTTCCAAGATACGCAGTATTTT. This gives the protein CASGLGTFQDTQYF.

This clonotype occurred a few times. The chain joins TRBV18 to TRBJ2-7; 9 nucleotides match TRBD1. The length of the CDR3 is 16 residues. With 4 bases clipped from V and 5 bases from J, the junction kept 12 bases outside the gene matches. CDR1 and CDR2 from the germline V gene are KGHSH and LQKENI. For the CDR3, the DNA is TGTGCCAGCTCACTCCCCACAGGGGGCTTCGGCGACGAGCAGTACTTC. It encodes CASSLPTGGFGDEQYF.

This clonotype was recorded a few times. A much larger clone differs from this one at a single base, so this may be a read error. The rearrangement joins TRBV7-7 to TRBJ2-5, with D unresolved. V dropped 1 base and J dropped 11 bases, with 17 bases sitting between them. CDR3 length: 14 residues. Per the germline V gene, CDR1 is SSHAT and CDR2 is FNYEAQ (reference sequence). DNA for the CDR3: TGTGCCAGCAGCTTAGTTTCCCCGGGTGATGAGCAGTACTTC. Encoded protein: CASSLVSPGDEQYF. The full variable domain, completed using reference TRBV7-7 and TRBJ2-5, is GAGVSQSPRYKVTKRGQDVTLRCDPISSHATLYWYQQALGQGPEFLTYFNYEAQPDKSGLPSDRFSAERPEGSISTLTIQRTEQRDSAMYRCASSLVSPGDEQYFGPGTRLLVL.

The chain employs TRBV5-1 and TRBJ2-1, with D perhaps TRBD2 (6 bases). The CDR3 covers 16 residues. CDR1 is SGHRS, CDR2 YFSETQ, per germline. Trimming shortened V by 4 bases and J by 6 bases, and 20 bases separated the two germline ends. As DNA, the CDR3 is TGCGCCAGCAGCGATCGGGAGACTCCCTCCGGCAATGAGCAGTTCTTC. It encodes CASSDRETPSGNEQFF.

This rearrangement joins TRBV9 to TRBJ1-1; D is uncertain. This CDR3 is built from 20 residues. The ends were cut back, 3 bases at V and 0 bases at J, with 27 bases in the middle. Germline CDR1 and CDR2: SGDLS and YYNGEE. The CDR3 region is CASSANEPWPTHAMNTEAFF. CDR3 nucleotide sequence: TGTGCCAGCAGCGCGAACGAACCATGGCCGACGCACGCTATGAACACTGAAGCTTTCTTT. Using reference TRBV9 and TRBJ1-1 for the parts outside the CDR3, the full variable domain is DSGVTQTPKHLITATGQRVTLRCSPRSGDLSVYWYQQSLDQGLQFLIQYYNGEERAKGNILERFSAQQFPDLHSELNLSSLELGDSALYFCASSANEPWPTHAMNTEAFFGQGTRLTVV.

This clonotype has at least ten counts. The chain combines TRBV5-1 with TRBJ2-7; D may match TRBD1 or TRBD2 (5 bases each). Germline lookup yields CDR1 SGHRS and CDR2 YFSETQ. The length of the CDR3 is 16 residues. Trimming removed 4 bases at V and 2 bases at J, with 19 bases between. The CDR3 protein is CASSASGTIDTYEQYF. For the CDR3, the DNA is TGCGCCAGCAGCGCATCCGGGACGATTGATACCTACGAGCAGTACTTC.

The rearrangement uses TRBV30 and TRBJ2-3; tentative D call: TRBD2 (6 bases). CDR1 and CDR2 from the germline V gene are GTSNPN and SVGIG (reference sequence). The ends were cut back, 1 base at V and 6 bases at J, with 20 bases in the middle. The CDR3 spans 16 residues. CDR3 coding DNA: TGTGCCTGGAGTGGAGGGGTAGCGGCCCGACGGGATACGCAGTATTTT. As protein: CAWSGGVAARRDTQYF. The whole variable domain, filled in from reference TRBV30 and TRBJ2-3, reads SQTIHQWPATLVQPVGSPLSLECTVEGTSNPNLYWYRQAAGRGLQLLFYSVGIGQISSEVPQNLSASRPQDRQFILSSKKLLLSDSGFYLCAWSGGVAARRDTQYFGPGTRLTVL.